These 4 T cell receptor beta chains came from one sample sequenced in a study of cytomegalovirus exposure and HLA in healthy donors. The PCR ran on 60 Vbeta and 13 Jbeta primers. Some clones are missing from TCRdb's copy, which holds only in-frame ones; the method was immunoSEQ multiplex PCR. The sample carries roughly 100,000 clones, 60% to 85% recorded once. The sequenced sample was PBMCs. These receptors came from a male donor in good health and CMV-seropositive.

The chain links TRBV10-3 to TRBJ2-6; 13 bases agree with TRBD2. The CDR3 is 16 amino acids. Losses at the gene ends were 9 bases for V and 4 bases for J; bases not matched to a gene: 6. CDR1 and CDR2 from the germline V gene are ENHRY and SYGVKD. CDR3 region: CAIGTSGISGANVLTF. The CDR3 DNA follows: TGTGCCATTGGGACTAGCGGGATCTCAGGGGCCAACGTCCTGACTTTC.

This clone has only one observation. This chain joins TRBV7-2 and TRBJ2-1; tentative D call: TRBD1 (6 bases). V shed 3 bases and J shed 4 bases, with 7 bases lying between them. The CDR3 has 13 amino acids. The germline gives CDR1 SGHTA, CDR2 FQGNSA. The CDR3 region has the DNA TGTGCCAGCAGCTTTGGACAGTACAATGAGCAGTTCTTC. Encoded protein: CASSFGQYNEQFF.

This clone was counted a single time. Compared with germline, one end of the junction differs, possibly owing to a read error. The chain has TRBV4-1 and TRBJ1-6; 8 positions match TRBD1. CDR1 MGHRA and CDR2 YSYEKL come from the germline V gene. This CDR3 contains 16 residues. The CDR3 DNA follows: TGCGCCAGCAGTCTACAGGGGGGCGGTGGAAATTCACCCCTCAACTTT. It is translated as CASSLQGGGGNSPLNF.

The J gene is TRBJ2-4, the V gene TRBV7-2; D call uncertain. Germline CDR1 and CDR2: SGHTA and FQGNSA. This CDR3 comprises 17 residues. V was clipped by 0 bases and J by 1 base, with 13 bases between them. The CDR3 sequence: CASSLAPNPVAKNIQYF. Written as DNA, the CDR3 is TGTGCCAGCAGCTTAGCCCCTAACCCTGTCGCCAAAAACATTCAGTACTTC. The variable domain in full, with the rest retrieved from reference TRBV7-2 and TRBJ2-4, is GAGVSQSPSNKVTEKGKDVELRCDPISGHTALYWYRQSLGQGLEFLIYFQGNSAPDKSGLPSDRFSAERTGGSVSTLTIQRTQQEDSAVYLCASSLAPNPVAKNIQYFGAGTRLSVL.